These T cell receptor beta chains were read from a single sample in a study of breast tumors, draining lymph nodes, adjacent tissues. Using its own MiXCR run on the multiplex PCR reads, TCRdb lists one record per CDR3 protein. The sample has about 270,000 distinct CDR3 sequences; 30% are singletons. Sequences were obtained from axillary lymph node tissue. The origin of the receptors is a female donor with breast cancer. Some clones in this sample may be carry-over from other donors' samples. Each CDR3 is given with its conserved first and last residue. D genes are given only for firm matches. Size is omitted from some rows. Given values are once, few, many or a class for expanded clones.

J gene,V gene,clone size,D gene,CDR3 DNA,CDR3 protein
TRBJ2-7,TRBV12-3/TRBV12-4,.,.,TGTGCCAGCCGAATTTGGCCCGGGGACAGGGGGACTAGCGGGCCCACCTACGAGCAGTACTTC,CASRIWPGDRGTSGPTYEQYF
TRBJ2-3,TRBV29-1,.,TRBD2,TGCAGCGTTTCCCGGACTAGCGGGAGCACAGATACGCAGTATTTT,CSVSRTSGSTDTQYF
TRBJ2-1,TRBV10-1,.,TRBD2,TGCGCCAGCAGTGGGTGGACCAGCGGGAGGGAGAAGAATGAGCAGTTCTTC,CASSGWTSGREKNEQFF
TRBJ2-1,TRBV20-1,many,.,TGCAGGACCAAGGGACTTGCGGGCGGGGAGCAGTTCTTC,CRTKGLAGGEQFF
TRBJ2-5,TRBV20-1,.,TRBD2,TGCAGTGCCCCGACACCTGGGCGGGAGACCCAGCACTTC,CSAPTPGRETQHF
TRBJ2-4,TRBV12-3/TRBV12-4,.,.,TGTGCCAGCAGTTTAGTTTTACAGTACGAGGCCAAAAACATTCAGTACTTC,CASSLVLQYEAKNIQYF
TRBJ1-2,TRBV19,many,.,TGTGCCAGTAGTATAAGGTCAAACTATGGCTACACCTTC,CASSIRSNYGYTF
TRBJ2-1,TRBV29-1,many,TRBD2,TGCAGCGTTGAGGGACTAGTCCGGTACAATGAGCAGTTCTTC,CSVEGLVRYNEQFF
TRBJ2-1,TRBV16,few,TRBD1,TGTGCCAGCAGCCCGTACAGGGGGCATGAGCAGTTCTTC,CASSPYRGHEQFF
TRBJ2-5,TRBV5-5,many,.,TGTGCCAGCATCCCCCCCAGCCCCCAAGAGACCCAGTACTTC,CASIPPSPQETQYF
TRBJ2-1,TRBV5-1,.,.,TGCGCCAGCAGCTTTATTACAGGCCCGTACAATGAGCAGTTCTTC,CASSFITGPYNEQFF
TRBJ2-7,TRBV24-1,many,.,TGTGCCACCAGTGCCCAGTTTTCCTACGAGCAGTACTTC,CATSAQFSYEQYF
TRBJ1-5,TRBV7-8,many,.,TGTGCCAGCAGCTTAACGCCGGATAGCAATCAGCCCCAGCATTTT,CASSLTPDSNQPQHF
TRBJ2-1,TRBV12-5,few,.,TGTGCTAGTGTCCCCCCGGGGAGGCGCTCCTACAATGAGCAGTTCTTC,CASVPPGRRSYNEQFF
TRBJ1-5,TRBV20-1,many,.,TGCAGTGCTAATCTTCCGGCTACCGCACATCAGCCCCAGCATTTT,CSANLPATAHQPQHF
TRBJ2-1,TRBV7-2,many,.,TGTGCCAGCAGCTTAAAGTCGCGCCCCGCAAACAATGAGCAGTTCTTC,CASSLKSRPANNEQFF
TRBJ2-1,TRBV6-5,many,TRBD2,TGTGCCAGCAAAGTAGCGGGAGGGAGGGAGCAGTTCTTC,CASKVAGGREQFF
TRBJ2-7,TRBV7-9,many,.,TGTGCCAGCAGCTTAGACCAGAACTCCTACGAGCAGTACTTC,CASSLDQNSYEQYF
TRBJ1-5,TRBV7-9,many,.,TGTGCCAGCAGCTCTACGGGCGCGGGGGCAAGTCAGCCCCAGCATTTT,CASSSTGAGASQPQHF
TRBJ2-3,TRBV20-1,many,TRBD1,TGCAGTGCTAACCGGGACAGGGATGCCCCCCAGTATTTT,CSANRDRDAPQYF
TRBJ1-5,TRBV20-1,many,TRBD1,TGCAGTGCTACCCGGGGGACAGGGGGCAATCAGCCCCAGCATTTT,CSATRGTGGNQPQHF
TRBJ2-1,TRBV29-1,many,TRBD1,TGCAGCGTTGGCCCAGGGGGTGGAGGAAACAATGAGCAGTTCTTC,CSVGPGGGGNNEQFF
TRBJ2-2,TRBV9,many,TRBD2,TGTGCCAGCAGCGTAGGGGACTATCTCACCGGGGAGCTGTTTTTT,CASSVGDYLTGELFF
TRBJ2-1,TRBV4-3,few,TRBD1,TGCGCCAGCAGCCGGGGGCAAGGACAGGGAACTTCCAATGAGCAGTTCTTC,CASSRGQGQGTSNEQFF
TRBJ1-3,TRBV3-1,few,.,TGTGCCAGCAGCCAAGTGTGGACAACTGGAAACACCATATATTTT,CASSQVWTTGNTIYF
TRBJ2-3,TRBV24-1,.,.,TGTGCCACCAGTCCCGTTGGGTTGCAGTATTTT,CATSPVGLQYF
TRBJ2-3,TRBV9,many,TRBD2,TGTGCCAGCAGCCCCCGACTAGCGGGAGGGATTGGGCGCAGCACAGATACGCAGTATTTT,CASSPRLAGGIGRSTDTQYF
TRBJ2-3,TRBV5-6,few,.,TGTGCCAGCAGCCCCGACAGGGCGGGGGCAGATACGCAGTATTTT,CASSPDRAGADTQYF
TRBJ2-7,TRBV2,many,TRBD2,TGTGTCAGCAGCGGGAGGGCCTCCTACGAGCAGTACTTC,CVSSGRASYEQYF
TRBJ1-2,TRBV3-1,many,.,TGTGCCAGCAGACTACTCGGGGGACACTATGGCTACACCTTC,CASRLLGGHYGYTF
TRBJ2-6,TRBV20-1,many,.,TGCAGCATATCGGCATCTGGGGGACCCGGGGCCAACGTCCTGACTTTC,CSISASGGPGANVLTF
TRBJ2-7,TRBV20-1,many,.,TGCAGTGCTAATCAGCCGGGATCCTACGAGCAGTACTTC,CSANQPGSYEQYF
TRBJ2-2,TRBV6-6,many,.,TGTGCCAGCAGTTACAGGGACCACGGGGAGCTGTTTTTT,CASSYRDHGELFF
TRBJ2-6,TRBV7-2,many,.,TGTGCCAGCAGCCTTCTGACGGTTAGCTCTGGGGCCAACGTCCTGACTTTC,CASSLLTVSSGANVLTF
TRBJ2-1,TRBV12-5,few,TRBD1,TGTGCTAGTGGCCCGGGACAGGGGTCCTACAATGAGCAGTTCTTC,CASGPGQGSYNEQFF
TRBJ2-7,TRBV20-1,many,.,TGCAGAGTTAGCGGAACCTACGAGCAGTACTTC,CRVSGTYEQYF
TRBJ2-3,TRBV12-3/TRBV12-4,.,TRBD2,TGTGCTGGTGGTCTCCAAGCGGGAGTGGAAGATACGCAGTATTTT,CAGGLQAGVEDTQYF
TRBJ2-7,TRBV4-2,many,.,TGTGCCAGCAGCCCCACCCCCGTGGGCAGGGGTACCTACGAGCAGTACTTC,CASSPTPVGRGTYEQYF
TRBJ2-3,TRBV20-1,many,.,TGCAGTGCTAGGAGCGTCACAGATACGCAGTATTTT,CSARSVTDTQYF
TRBJ2-3,TRBV6-5,many,TRBD1,TGTGCCAGCAGTCGACAGGGAGCTAGCACAGATACGCAGTATTTT,CASSRQGASTDTQYF
TRBJ2-4,TRBV20-1,.,TRBD2,TGCAGTGCTAGAGACCGATTACTAGCGGCAGTTGGCATTCAGTACTTC,CSARDRLLAAVGIQYF
TRBJ1-6,TRBV3-1,many,TRBD1,TGTGCCAGCAGGAGACAGGGCGAGTATTCACCCCTCCACTTT,CASRRQGEYSPLHF
TRBJ1-5,TRBV9,many,.,TGTGCCAGCAGCGTAGTAGGGGATCAGCCCCAGCATTTT,CASSVVGDQPQHF
TRBJ2-3,TRBV13,many,TRBD2,TGTGCCAGCAGCCGAGGGACTAGCGGGTACACAGATACGCAGTATTTT,CASSRGTSGYTDTQYF
TRBJ2-1,TRBV6-1,.,.,TGTGCCAGCAGTGAAGCGCAAAGAAGAGTCTACAATGAGCAGTTCTTC,CASSEAQRRVYNEQFF
TRBJ2-3,TRBV5-5,.,.,TGTGCCAGCAGTCGGCAGGGGGGGGCAGATACGCAGTATTTT,CASSRQGGADTQYF
TRBJ2-7,TRBV19,many,.,TGTGCCAGTAGTATCAGTGGGGGGAGGACCTACGAGCAGTACTTC,CASSISGGRTYEQYF
TRBJ2-5,TRBV10-1,.,TRBD2,TGCGCCACCAAGGGACTAGCGGAACAAGAGACCCAGTACTTC,CATKGLAEQETQYF
TRBJ1-3,TRBV14,many,.,TGTGCCAGCAGCCAAGATACGACAGGCTCTGGAAACACCATATATTTT,CASSQDTTGSGNTIYF
TRBJ2-2,TRBV27,few,.,TGTGCCAGCAGCAGAGAACTAGTTAACACCGGGGAGCTGTTTTTT,CASSRELVNTGELFF
TRBJ1-5,TRBV4-1,many,.,TGCGCCAGCAGCCAAGATCTGAGGTCCAATCAGCCCCAGCATTTT,CASSQDLRSNQPQHF
TRBJ1-2,TRBV5-1,many,.,TGCGCCAGCAGCTTGGGACACTCTAACTATGGCTACACCTTC,CASSLGHSNYGYTF
TRBJ1-4,TRBV19,many,TRBD1,TGTGCCAGTAGTTCTCCTGACAGGGGAGAGGTAAAACTGTTTTTT,CASSSPDRGEVKLFF
TRBJ2-7,TRBV20-1,many,TRBD2,TGCAGTGCTAGAGACCGCCTTCGGGGGGGATCCTACGAGCAGTACTTC,CSARDRLRGGSYEQYF
TRBJ2-2,TRBV12-5,many,.,TGTGCTAGTGGTTTGGGAGGGAGCGGGGAGCTGTTTTTT,CASGLGGSGELFF